This section outlines one T cell receptor (beta chain) sequence together with its context. Sequencing was performed with immunoSEQ multiplex PCR; in TCRdb, only in-frame clones are kept and a portion is missing. The sample includes approximately 140,000 clones, 85% to 95% seen only once; the top ten take about 3%. This entry is derived from a study of T cell responses to AZD1222 COVID-19 vaccine. The CDR3 has 13 residues. V gave up 4 bases and J gave up 5 bases, with 12 bases separating them. In germline, CDR1 is SGHRS, CDR2 YFSETQ. The sample was peripheral blood, taken on day 0 of AZD1222 vaccination. The clonotype comes from an adult in good health. The chain uses TRBV5-1 and TRBJ2-5; either TRBD1 or TRBD2 may fit D (5 bases each). The CDR3 here is CASSQRGAETQYF. The DNA of the CDR3 is TGCGCCAGCAGCCAGAGGGGCGCGGAGACCCAGTACTTC.